The rows below give T cell receptor beta chains drawn from one sample of a study of cytomegalovirus exposure and HLA in healthy donors. Sequenced by immunoSEQ multiplex PCR; TCRdb stores in-frame clones only, minus some. Of 35,000 to 55,000 clones in the sample, around 69% were seen once. Sequenced sample: PBMCs. All receptors derive from a woman aged 25 to 45 in good health and CMV-seronegative. Each CDR3 is given without its conserved first and last residue.

v_gene,CDR3aa
TRBV4-1,ASSQDPGTEVYEQY
TRBV2,ASNVQGENEQF
TRBV10-1,ASSGGGTQY
TRBV4-2,ASSQPFDRKNTEAF
TRBV27,ASSFGTGYEQY
TRBV6-5,ASSYEGGSNQPQH
TRBV10-3,ARGQGRSGNTIY
TRBV5-1,ASSPPRASGSYEQY
TRBV29-1,SVGFGRGETQY
TRBV30,AWNSELSGDEQF
TRBV5-1,ASSQTSGGPDTQY
TRBV6-1,ASSEPPGGGTEAF
TRBV2,ASSDVLFGNEQF
TRBV30,AWSPTEKNGYT
TRBV25-1,ASSEFKTGGRGYGYT
TRBV6-5,ASRGSGGEGQPQH
TRBV7-9,ASSTWDTTGELF
TRBV6-4,ASSAGRGYEQY
TRBV29-1,SVGGDPYGYT
TRBV6-6,ASNRSGQETQY
TRBV27,ASSLLASNEQF
TRBV6-5,ASSYSETGMGTEAF
TRBV5-3,ARSFAPGRNQPQH
TRBV9,ASSPSALTYEQY
TRBV30,AWNPGPGGIQY
TRBV30,AWSVLLSQGGNQPQH
TRBV9,ASSVGDRGLYYGYT
TRBV28,ASSIQTGGRADTQY
TRBV19,ASSIDSAVYQPQH
TRBV7-8,ASSLAAGGGYNEQF
TRBV28,ASSLWAGNQPQH
TRBV19,ASRTTGAAGQPQH
TRBV30,AGDRGIHYGYT
TRBV7-3,ASSPGTTSGRGNEQF
TRBV7-9,ASTLGGTGYEQY
TRBV9,ASSVRTGVFTDTQY
TRBV30,AWSLFISGTGNNQPQH
TRBV6-5,ASSWTRENYEQY
TRBV2,ASNRYDRGETQY
TRBV29-1,SAGRDHTGELF
TRBV30,AWSSGGALNEQF
TRBV10-1,ASSLTGNTEAF
TRBV5-6,ASSSGTGGGYTEAF
TRBV4-2,ASSQVGLAGNIQY
TRBV30,AWSLQGAYEQY
TRBV5-1,ASSPGDYSYEQY
TRBV7-8,ASSLAGHSYEQY
TRBV10-3,AISERGSPRGGYT
TRBV4-1,ASSQPTRLAGNTGELF
TRBV7-2,ASSLDGTAYYEQY
TRBV6-1,ASSVGHPDYEQY
TRBV30,AWSRLTGGGGLGEKLF
TRBV6-5,ASSPFGRSTDTQY
TRBV4-1,ASSPNDFRKPLYEQY
TRBV7-9,ASSSWETGLNTEAF
TRBV7-8,ASSLVRARNEQY
TRBV19,ASSWRGGNNEQF